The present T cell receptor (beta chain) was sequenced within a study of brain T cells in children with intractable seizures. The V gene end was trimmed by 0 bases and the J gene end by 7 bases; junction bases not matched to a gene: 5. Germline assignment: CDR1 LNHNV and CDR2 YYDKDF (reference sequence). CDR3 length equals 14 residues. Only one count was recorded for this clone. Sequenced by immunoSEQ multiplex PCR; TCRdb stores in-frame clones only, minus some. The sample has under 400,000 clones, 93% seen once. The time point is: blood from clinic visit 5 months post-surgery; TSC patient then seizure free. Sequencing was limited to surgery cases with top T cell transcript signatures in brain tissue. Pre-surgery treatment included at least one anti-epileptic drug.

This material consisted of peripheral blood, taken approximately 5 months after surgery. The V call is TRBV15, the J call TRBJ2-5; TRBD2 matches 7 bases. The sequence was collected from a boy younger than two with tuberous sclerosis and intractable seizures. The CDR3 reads CATSRDLAEVTQYF. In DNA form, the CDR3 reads TGTGCCACCAGCAGAGACCTAGCGGAGGTGACCCAGTACTTC.